This T cell receptor beta chain was sequenced during a study of T cell responses to AZD1222 COVID-19 vaccine. The wider study: Both about-4-week and about-12-week second-dose recipients were combined.

The study, taken as a whole, reports: Clonal diversity was possibly underestimated; the donors were predominantly white British and more often female. Among AZD1222 vaccinees, only 5 or 6 were seropositive at baseline. Spike-specific TCR breadth and depth were elevated following two AZD1222 doses.

With respect to this clone: Its matching antigen is unknown.

Libraries were prepared by immunoSEQ multiplex PCR; TCRdb keeps only in-frame clonotypes and omits some of them. Of roughly 120,000 clones detected, roughly 90% appear once; the ten largest clones hold around 2.8%. The starting material was peripheral blood, obtained on day 0 of AZD1222 vaccination. The source of this sequence is an adult in good health.

The CDR3 sequence: CASSPDGTIGYGYTF. DNA of the CDR3: TGTGCCAGCAGCCCGGACGGTACTATAGGGTATGGCTACACCTTC. The V and J genes are TRBV5-4 and TRBJ1-2; unclear D gene. Germline CDR1 reads SGHNT; CDR2 reads YYREEE (reference sequence). The CDR3 runs to 15 residues. V gave up 4 bases and J gave up 5 bases, with 18 bases separating them.